This entry concerns a single T cell receptor beta chain. This specimen belongs to a study of blood T cell repertoires in COVID-19. Study as a whole: Samples of COVID-19 (acute and convalescent) were obtained from the United States, Italy and Spain.

V was shortened by 2 bases and J by 7 bases, with 15 bases between the two germline ends. This CDR3 comprises 14 residues. Germline V gene data show CDR1 as MNHEY and CDR2 as SMNVEV (reference sequence). Participants were placed into cohorts based on the clinical history they reported. In the original workflow: It was from reference gene primer amplification that nucleated cell counts were estimated. Clones were sequenced by immunoSEQ multiplex PCR, and TCRdb holds only the in-frame ones, with some missing. Clonal size and the V and J genes are those of that table, whereas D and trimming came from the DNA. The data hold 200,000 to 250,000 clones, with 80% to 90% observed a single time.

The clonotype comes from a woman between 18 and 30 years old in a cohort exposed to, infected with or recovered from COVID-19 (not recorded which). The chain joins TRBV27 to TRBJ2-7; tentatively, D is TRBD1 (6 bases). The sample comprised PBMCs or T cells enriched from blood (not recorded which). CDR3 in DNA: TGTGCCAGCAGTTTACTCGGCCATAGGGGGGAGCAGTACTTC. The encoded protein is CASSLLGHRGEQYF.